Each of the 3 T cell receptor beta chains below was sequenced from the same sample in a study of control samples from healthy donors and cancer patients. Data came from immunoSEQ multiplex PCR; TCRdb stores just in-frame clones and leaves some out. The table shows about 86,000 clones, with approximately 95% occurring only once. What was sequenced was blood. The receptor set was obtained from a woman under 40 in good health.

The CDR3 nucleotides are TGTGCCAGCAGTGACGGCGGGCACACTGAAGCTTTCTTT. It yields the protein CASSDGGHTEAFF. This chain uses TRBV25-1 with TRBJ1-1; D not certain. The CDR3 spans 13 residues. V was pared by 3 bases and J by 3 bases, with 8 bases between. The V gene's germline CDR1 is MGHDK and CDR2 SYGVNS.

This clone occurred a few times. The chain recombines TRBV2 with TRBJ2-1; D is undetermined. Looked up from germline, CDR1 is SNHLY and CDR2 is FYNNEI. CDR3 length equals 13 residues. V shed 8 bases and J shed 0 bases, with 8 bases lying between them. CDR3 coding DNA: TGTGCCAGCCGTTCTACCTCCTACAATGAGCAGTTCTTC. Protein sequence: CASRSTSYNEQFF.

The gene calls are TRBV19 and TRBJ2-5; tentatively, D is TRBD2 (6 bases). Trimming left V 5 bases short and J 5 bases short, with 12 bases between. Germline values: CDR1 LNHDA, CDR2 SQIVND (reference sequence). The CDR3 is 13 amino acids. The DNA for the CDR3 is TGTGCCAGTAGTTCGGGGGATGGGGAGACCCAGTACTTC. This codes for CASSSGDGETQYF.